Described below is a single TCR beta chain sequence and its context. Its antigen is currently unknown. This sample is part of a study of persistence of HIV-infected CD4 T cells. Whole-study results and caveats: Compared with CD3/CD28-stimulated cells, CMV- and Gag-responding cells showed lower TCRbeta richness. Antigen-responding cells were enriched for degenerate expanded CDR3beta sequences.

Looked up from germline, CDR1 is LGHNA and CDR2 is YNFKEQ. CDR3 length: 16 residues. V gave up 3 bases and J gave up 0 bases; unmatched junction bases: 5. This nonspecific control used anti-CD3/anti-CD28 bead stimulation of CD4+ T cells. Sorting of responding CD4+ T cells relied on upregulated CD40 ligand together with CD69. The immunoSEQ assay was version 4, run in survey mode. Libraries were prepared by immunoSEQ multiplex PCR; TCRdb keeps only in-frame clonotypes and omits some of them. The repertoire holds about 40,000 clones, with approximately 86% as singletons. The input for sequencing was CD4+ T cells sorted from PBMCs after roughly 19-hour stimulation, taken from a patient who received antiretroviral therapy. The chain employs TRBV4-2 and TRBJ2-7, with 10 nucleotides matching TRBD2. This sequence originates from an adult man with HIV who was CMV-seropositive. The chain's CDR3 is CASSHQASGSSYEQYF. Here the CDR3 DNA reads TGTGCCAGCAGCCACCAAGCTAGCGGGAGCTCCTACGAGCAGTACTTC.